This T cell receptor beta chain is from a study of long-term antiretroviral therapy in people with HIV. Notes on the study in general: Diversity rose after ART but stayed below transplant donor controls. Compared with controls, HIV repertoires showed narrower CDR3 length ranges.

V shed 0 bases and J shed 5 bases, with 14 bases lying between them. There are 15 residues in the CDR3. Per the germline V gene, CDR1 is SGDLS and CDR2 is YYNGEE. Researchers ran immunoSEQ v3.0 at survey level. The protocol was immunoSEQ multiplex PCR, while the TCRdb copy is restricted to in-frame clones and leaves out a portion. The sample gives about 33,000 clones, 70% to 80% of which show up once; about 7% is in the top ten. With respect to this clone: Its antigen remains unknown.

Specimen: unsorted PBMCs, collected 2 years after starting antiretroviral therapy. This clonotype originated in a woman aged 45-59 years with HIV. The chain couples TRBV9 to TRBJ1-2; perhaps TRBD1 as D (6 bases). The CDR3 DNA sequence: TGTGCCAGCAGCGTAGCTTCCGGGACAAGATATGGCTACACCTTC. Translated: CASSVASGTRYGYTF.